This T cell receptor (beta chain) came from a study of T cell responses to AZD1222 COVID-19 vaccine. Findings and limits, study-wide: No day 14 peak samples; only post-peak repertoires were characterized. Donors were chiefly white British, with a greater number of females, and clonal diversity was perhaps underestimated. Reportedly, close to half of spike-specific TCRs are directed against unmutated variant regions.

Germline loops: CDR1 SEHNR, CDR2 FQNEAQ (reference sequence). The CDR3 is made up of 15 amino acids. Trimming shortened V by 2 bases and J by 2 bases, and 9 bases separated the two germline ends. By share of the sample, this clone is medium-sized (0.01 to 0.1%). What it recognizes is unknown. Libraries were prepared by immunoSEQ multiplex PCR; TCRdb keeps only in-frame clonotypes and omits some of them. The data hold about 140,000 clones, with about 90% observed a single time. This TCR came from an adult in good health. The specimen was peripheral blood, collected on day 0 of AZD1222 vaccination. The rearrangement links TRBV7-9 to TRBJ1-4, with D perhaps matching TRBD1 (6 bases). CDR3 region: CASSLKGGTNEKLFF. For the CDR3, the DNA is TGTGCCAGCAGCTTAAAGGGGGGCACTAATGAAAAACTGTTTTTT. The full variable domain, in which reference TRBV7-9 and TRBJ1-4 provide the parts outside the CDR3, is DTGVSQNPRHKITKRGQNVTFRCDPISEHNRLYWYRQTLGQGPEFLTYFQNEAQLEKSRLLSDRFSAERPKGSFSTLEIQRTEQGDSAMYLCASSLKGGTNEKLFFGSGTQLSVL.